Each of the 12 T cell receptor beta chains below was sequenced from the same sample in a study of immune evolution from preneoplasia to lung adenocarcinoma. Generated by immunoSEQ multiplex PCR, the TCRdb table keeps only in-frame clones and is missing some. This sample has 9,000 to 9,500 clones, with around 87% found just once. Sequencing was performed on FFPE invasive lung adenocarcinoma tissue. These TCRs come from a person aged 65 to 85 with invasive lung adenocarcinoma.

V and J are TRBV7-9 and TRBJ1-1; 8 bases align to TRBD1. Germline lookup yields CDR1 SEHNR and CDR2 FQNEAQ (reference sequence). The V segment lost 5 bases and the J segment 3 bases; nucleotides outside the gene matches: 8. The CDR3 is 15 residues long. For the CDR3, the DNA is TGTGCCAGCAGCCCCCCCGGGACAGGCGACACTGAAGCTTTCTTT. It is translated as CASSPPGTGDTEAFF. Full variable domain (outside the CDR3, taken from reference TRBV7-9 and TRBJ1-1): DTGVSQNPRHKITKRGQNVTFRCDPISEHNRLYWYRQTLGQGPEFLTYFQNEAQLEKSRLLSDRFSAERPKGSFSTLEIQRTEQGDSAMYLCASSPPGTGDTEAFFGQGTRLTVV.

V usage is TRBV1 and J usage is TRBJ1-5. TRBV1 is assigned pseudogene status. The CDR3 extends over 18 amino acids. The chain's CDR3 is CTSSRPPGTVNSNQPQHF. The CDR3 DNA sequence: TGCACCAGCAGCCGACCCCCCGGGACGGTGAATAGCAATCAGCCCCAGCATTTT.

The chain joins TRBV6-5 to TRBJ2-7, with 7 bases fitting TRBD1. Germline V lookup: CDR1 MNHEY, CDR2 SVGAGI. With V trimmed by 5 bases and J by 2 bases, 3 bases remained unmatched. The CDR3 totals 13 residues. The DNA of the CDR3 is TGTGCCAGCAGTACAGGGACAGCCTACGAGCAGTACTTC. It encodes CASSTGTAYEQYF.

This clone was found a few times. V and J are TRBV7-3 and TRBJ2-5; D is tentatively TRBD1 or TRBD2 (5 bases each). Germline CDR1 reads SGHTA; CDR2 reads FQGTGA. The V and J ends lost 5 bases and 5 bases respectively, with 18 bases between them. CDR3 length: 15 amino acids. This CDR3 reads CASSEGLGEMETQYF. In DNA form, the CDR3 reads TGTGCCAGCAGCGAAGGGTTGGGGGAGATGGAGACCCAGTACTTC. Combining the CDR3 with reference TRBV7-3 and TRBJ2-5 gives the whole variable domain GAGVSQTPSNKVTEKGKYVELRCDPISGHTALYWYRQSLGQGPEFLIYFQGTGAADDSGLPNDRFFAVRPEGSVSTLKIQRTERGDSAVYLCASSEGLGEMETQYFGPGTRLLVL.

This sequence joins TRBV9 and TRBJ2-1, with D perhaps TRBD1 (6 bases). The CDR3 totals 16 residues. Trimming left V 3 bases short and J 6 bases short, with 19 bases between. Germline V gives CDR1 SGDLS, CDR2 YYNGEE. This CDR3 is CASSEAGTPSGNEQFF. The CDR3 DNA is TGTGCCAGCAGCGAGGCCGGGACACCGTCGGGCAATGAGCAGTTCTTC.

This sequence joins TRBV5-1 and TRBJ2-4; weak D call: TRBD1 (6 bases). The V end lost 3 bases, the J end lost 0 bases, and 10 bases lay between the germline ends. The CDR3 spans 15 residues. The germline V gene has CDR1 SGHRS and CDR2 YFSETQ. The CDR3 DNA reads TGCGCCAGCAGCTCAGGGGAATTAGCCAAAAACATTCAGTACTTC. This codes for CASSSGELAKNIQYF.

This chain uses TRBV2 with TRBJ1-5; TRBD1 might be the D (6 bases). The CDR3 contains 15 residues. Germline V gives CDR1 SNHLY, CDR2 FYNNEI. V gave up 3 bases and J gave up 2 bases, with 11 bases separating them. CDR3 DNA sequence: TGTGCCAGCAGTGAGGGGGGGCTTGGCAATCAGCCCCAGCATTTT. This gives the protein CASSEGGLGNQPQHF. The whole variable domain, filled in from reference TRBV2 and TRBJ1-5, reads EPEVTQTPSHQVTQMGQEVILRCVPISNHLYFYWYRQILGQKVEFLVSFYNNEISEKSEIFDDQFSVERPDGSNFTLKIRSTKLEDSAMYFCASSEGGLGNQPQHFGDGTRLSIL.

V is TRBV29-1 and J is TRBJ2-3; possibly TRBD2 for D (6 bases). CDR3 length: 12 amino acids. The ends were cut back, 3 bases at V and 3 bases at J, with 7 bases in the middle. Germline V gives CDR1 SQVTM, CDR2 ANQGSEA. The CDR3 nucleotides read TGCAGCGTTGATGGGGGGACAGATACGCAGTATTTT. Amino acid sequence: CSVDGGTDTQYF.

The chain employs TRBV28 and TRBJ1-1; D gene unclear. V was shortened by 7 bases and J by 4 bases, with 7 bases between the two germline ends. Germline CDR1 MDHEN, CDR2 SYDVKM. The CDR3 totals 11 residues. CDR3 sequence (DNA): TGTGCCAGCACCTGGGCCACTGAAGCTTTCTTT. Translating it yields CASTWATEAFF.

The chain combines TRBV4-1 with TRBJ1-1, with a tentative D call TRBD1 (5 bases). V lost 1 base and J lost 1, with 10 bases in between. The CDR3 runs 15 residues. The germline CDR1 and CDR2 sequences are MGHRA and YSYEKL. The CDR3 sequence: CASSQVLGGNTEAFF. CDR3 bases: TGCGCCAGCAGCCAAGTTCTGGGGGGGAACACTGAAGCTTTCTTT.

The V gene is TRBV5-6, the J gene TRBJ2-7; D is possibly TRBD1 (7 bases). This CDR3 comprises 14 residues. Germline-derived CDR1 and CDR2 are SGHDT and YYEEEE. V lost 4 bases to trimming and J lost 4 bases, with 15 bases between them. In DNA, the CDR3 is TGTGCCAGCAGCCGGACAGGCGCGGGGTACGAGCAGTACTTC. Translated: CASSRTGAGYEQYF. The variable domain in full, with the rest retrieved from reference TRBV5-6 and TRBJ2-7, is DAGVTQSPTHLIKTRGQQVTLRCSPKSGHDTVSWYQQALGQGPQFIFQYYEEEERQRGNFPDRFSGHQFPNYSSELNVNALLLGDSALYLCASSRTGAGYEQYFGPGTRLTVT.

This chain links TRBV30 with TRBJ2-7; 9 nucleotides agree with TRBD2. This CDR3 has 14 amino acids. V shed 0 bases and J 4 bases; nucleotides not matched to a gene: 4. Germline CDR1 reads GTSNPN; CDR2 reads SVGIG (reference sequence). The CDR3 DNA reads as TGTGCCTGGAGTGTACTAGCGGGTACTTACGAGCAGTACTTC. Protein sequence: CAWSVLAGTYEQYF.